Presented here are 9 T cell receptor beta chains from one specimen sequenced in a study of cytomegalovirus exposure and HLA in healthy donors. With 60 Vbeta and 13 Jbeta primers, the PCR was carried out. The repertoire was sequenced with immunoSEQ multiplex PCR; TCRdb's copy has only in-frame clones and lacks some. The table has 120,000 or so clones, around 75% seen once; the top ten hold 7.5% to 9.5%. Input material: PBMCs. These receptors were taken from a woman aged 45 to 65 in good health and CMV-seropositive.

The chain recombines TRBV4-1 with TRBJ1-2; D is possibly TRBD1 (6 bases). The V end lost 0 bases, the J end lost 2 bases, and 13 bases lay between the germline ends. CDR3 size: 16 residues. Germline-derived CDR1 and CDR2 are MGHRA and YSYEKL. In DNA form, the CDR3 reads TGCGCCAGCAGCCAAGATCAGAACAGGGTGAACTATGGCTACACCTTC. Amino acids: CASSQDQNRVNYGYTF.

The chain uses TRBV5-1 and TRBJ2-1, with TRBD2 matching over 8 bases. The CDR3 totals 17 residues. The ends lost 3 bases at V and 1 base at J; junction bases unmatched: 9. Per the germline V gene, CDR1 is SGHRS and CDR2 is YFSETQ. The CDR3 protein is CASSSPPAGGSYNEQFF. In DNA form, the CDR3 reads TGCGCCAGCAGCTCCCCCCCGGCGGGGGGTTCCTACAATGAGCAGTTCTTC.

The genes are TRBV6-4 and TRBJ2-1, with 10 bases identical to TRBD2. Germline CDR1 and CDR2: MRHNA and SNTAGT. The CDR3 contains 16 residues. V lost 4 bases, J lost 3 bases, and 6 bases stayed unmatched. DNA of the CDR3: TGTGCCAGCAGTGTAGCTAGCGGGGGACTCTACAATGAGCAGTTCTTC. This gives the protein CASSVASGGLYNEQFF.

The chain is built from TRBV5-6 and TRBJ2-1; TRBD2 matches 7 bases. Per germline, CDR1 SGHDT and CDR2 YYEEEE. The CDR3 covers 16 residues. The V and J ends lost 1 base and 0 bases, in that order; junction bases with no gene match: 4. Written as DNA, the CDR3 is TGTGCCAGCAGCTTGAGGGAGCGGGGCTCCTACAATGAGCAGTTCTTC. It codes for CASSLRERGSYNEQFF.

This chain connects TRBV27 to TRBJ2-3, with D tentatively TRBD2 (6 bases). The CDR3 has 13 residues. Germline CDR1 MNHEY, CDR2 SMNVEV (reference sequence). V lost 5 bases and J 8 bases, leaving 14 bases between the germline ends. In DNA, the CDR3 is TGTGCCAGCAGTCCCCTAGCGTCGGGTACGCAGTATTTT. Protein sequence: CASSPLASGTQYF.

Worth noting for this clone: One end of the junction varies from germline; a read error may be responsible. J is TRBJ2-7 and V is TRBV7-9, with 7 bases that match TRBD1. The CDR3 is made up of 14 amino acids. Per germline, CDR1 SEHNR and CDR2 FQNEAQ (reference sequence). The CDR3 loop reads CSSSLRDSSYEQYF. DNA of the CDR3: TGTTCCAGCAGCTTACGGGACAGCTCCTACGAGCAGTACTTC. The whole variable domain, remainder taken from reference TRBV7-9 and TRBJ2-7, is DTGVSQNPRHKITKRGQNVTFRCDPISEHNRLYWYRQTLGQGPEFLTYFQNEAQLEKSRLLSDRFSAERPKGSFSTLEIQRTEQGDSAMYLCSSSLRDSSYEQYFGPGTRLTVT.

This clone is a singleton in its sample. The chain recombines TRBV4-1 with TRBJ1-4, with 10 bases lining up with TRBD1. The CDR3 runs 14 residues. With 4 bases clipped from V and 7 bases from J, the junction kept 3 bases outside the gene matches. Per the germline V gene, CDR1 is MGHRA and CDR2 is YSYEKL. The CDR3 nucleotides read TGCGCCAGCAGCCGGGGACAGGGGTTTGAAAAACTGTTTTTT. This translates into CASSRGQGFEKLFF.

This chain links TRBV5-6 with TRBJ2-7; D not resolved. V was clipped by 0 bases and J by 3 bases, with 4 bases between them. The CDR3 has 12 amino acids. Per the germline V gene, CDR1 is SGHDT and CDR2 is YYEEEE. The CDR3 nucleotides are TGTGCCAGCAGCTTGGACTTCTACGAGCAGTACTTC. This sequence encodes CASSLDFYEQYF.

V gene TRBV6-6 combines with J gene TRBJ2-7, with 9 bases matching TRBD2. CDR3 size: 12 residues. The germline CDR1 and CDR2 sequences are MNHNY and SVGAGI (reference sequence). CDR3 amino acids: CATRGGRYEQYF. The DNA of the CDR3 is TGTGCTACGCGGGGGGGTCGCTACGAGCAGTACTTC.